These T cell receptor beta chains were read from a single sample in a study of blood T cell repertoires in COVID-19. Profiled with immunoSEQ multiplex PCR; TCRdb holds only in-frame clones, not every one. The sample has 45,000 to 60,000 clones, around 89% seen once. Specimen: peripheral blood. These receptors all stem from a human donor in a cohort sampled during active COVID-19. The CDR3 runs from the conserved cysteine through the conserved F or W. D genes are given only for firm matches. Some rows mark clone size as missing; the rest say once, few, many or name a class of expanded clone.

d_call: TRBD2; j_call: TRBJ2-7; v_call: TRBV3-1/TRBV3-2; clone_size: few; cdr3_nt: TGTGCCAGCAGCCAAGTGGGGCGGGGGACGCCCGCCTACGAGCAGTACTTC; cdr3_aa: CASSQVGRGTPAYEQYF
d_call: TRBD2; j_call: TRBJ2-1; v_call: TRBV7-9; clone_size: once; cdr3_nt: TGTGCCAGCAGCAGACTAGCGGGGAGCTACAATGAGCAGTTCTTC; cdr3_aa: CASSRLAGSYNEQFF
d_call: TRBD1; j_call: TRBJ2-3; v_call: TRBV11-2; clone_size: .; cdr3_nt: TGTGCCAGCAGCTTCAACCAGGGGGTAGACACAGATACGCAGTATTTT; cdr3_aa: CASSFNQGVDTDTQYF
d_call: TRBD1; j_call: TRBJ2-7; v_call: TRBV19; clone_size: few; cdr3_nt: TGTGCCAGTAGTGCTGGGACAGGGCCCGCCTCGCCCTACGAGCAGTACTTC; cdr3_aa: CASSAGTGPASPYEQYF
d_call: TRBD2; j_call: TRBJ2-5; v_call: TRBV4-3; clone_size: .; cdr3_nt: TGCGCCAGCAGCGCTACTAGCGGGGGGGCCGAGGAGACCCAGTACTTC; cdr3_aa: CASSATSGGAEETQYF
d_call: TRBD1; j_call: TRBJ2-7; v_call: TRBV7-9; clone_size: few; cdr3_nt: TGTGCCAGCAGCCGACAGAGGCAGGGACAGGGGAGTAGATACGAGCAGTACTTC; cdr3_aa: CASSRQRQGQGSRYEQYF
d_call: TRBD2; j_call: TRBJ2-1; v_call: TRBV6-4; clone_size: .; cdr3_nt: TGTGCCAGCAGTGGGGGTAGCGGGGAGTACAATGAGCAGTTCTTC; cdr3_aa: CASSGGSGEYNEQFF
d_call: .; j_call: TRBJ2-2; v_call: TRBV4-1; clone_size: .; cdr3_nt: TGCGCCAGCAGCCAAGTAGACCGGGAGACCGGGGAGCTGTTTTTT; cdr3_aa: CASSQVDRETGELFF
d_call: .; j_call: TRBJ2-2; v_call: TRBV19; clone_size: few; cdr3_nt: TGTGCCAGTAGTGTACTCCCCCAGGCCGGGGAGCTGTTTTTT; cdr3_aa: CASSVLPQAGELFF
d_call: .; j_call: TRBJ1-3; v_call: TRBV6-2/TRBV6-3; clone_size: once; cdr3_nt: TGTGCCAGCACCCCCAGGGTCCTCTCTGGAAACACCATATATTTT; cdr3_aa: CASTPRVLSGNTIYF
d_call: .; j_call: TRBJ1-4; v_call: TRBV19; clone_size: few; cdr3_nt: TGTGCCAGTAGTATCGGGCAGGGAAGGGAAAAACTGTTTTTT; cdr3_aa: CASSIGQGREKLFF
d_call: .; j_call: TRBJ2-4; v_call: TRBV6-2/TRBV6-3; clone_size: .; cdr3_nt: TGTGCCAGCAGTTACTCCGGGGTTGGTCTGGCCAAAAACATTCAGTACTTC; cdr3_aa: CASSYSGVGLAKNIQYF
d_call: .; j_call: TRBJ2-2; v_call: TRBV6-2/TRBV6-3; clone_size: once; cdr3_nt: TGTGCCAGCAGCTGGCGGATAACGAACACCGGGGAGCTGTTTTTT; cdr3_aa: CASSWRITNTGELFF
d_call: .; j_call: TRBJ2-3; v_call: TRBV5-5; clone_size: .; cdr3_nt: TGTGCCAGCAGCTTGGCCGTACTCAGCACAGATACGCAGTATTTT; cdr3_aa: CASSLAVLSTDTQYF
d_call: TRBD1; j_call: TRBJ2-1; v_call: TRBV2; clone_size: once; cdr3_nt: TGTGCCAGCGAGACAGGGACCCTAGGGGAGCAGTTCTTC; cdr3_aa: CASETGTLGEQFF
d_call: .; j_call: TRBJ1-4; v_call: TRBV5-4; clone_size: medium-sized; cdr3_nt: TGTGCCAGCAGCTCGGACCCGGACACCAATGAAAAACTGTTTTTT; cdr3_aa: CASSSDPDTNEKLFF
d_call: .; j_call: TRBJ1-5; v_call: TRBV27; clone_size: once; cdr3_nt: TGTGCCAGCAGCCCCAGGGTCGTTGGCAATCAGCCCCAGCATTTT; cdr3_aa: CASSPRVVGNQPQHF
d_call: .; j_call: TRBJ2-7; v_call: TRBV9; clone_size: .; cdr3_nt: TGTGCCAGCAGCGTAGAGGCGGCAGCCTACGAGCAGTACTTC; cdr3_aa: CASSVEAAAYEQYF
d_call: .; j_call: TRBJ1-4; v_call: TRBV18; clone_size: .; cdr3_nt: TGTGCCAGCTCTAATGCTCCGGGACTAAACAATGAAAAACTGTTTTTT; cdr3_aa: CASSNAPGLNNEKLFF
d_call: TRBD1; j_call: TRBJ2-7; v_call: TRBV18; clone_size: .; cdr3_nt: TGTGCCAGCTCCCCAGACAGGGTAGACGAGCAGTACTTC; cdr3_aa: CASSPDRVDEQYF
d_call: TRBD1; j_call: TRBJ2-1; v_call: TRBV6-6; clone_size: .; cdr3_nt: TGTGCCAGCAGTTACTCCTCAGGGGGCTCCTACAATGAGCAGTTCTTC; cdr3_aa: CASSYSSGGSYNEQFF
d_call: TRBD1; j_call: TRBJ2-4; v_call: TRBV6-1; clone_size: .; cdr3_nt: TGTGCCAGCAGTGAAATACAGGGGGCTTACGATCAGTACTTC; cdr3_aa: CASSEIQGAYDQYF
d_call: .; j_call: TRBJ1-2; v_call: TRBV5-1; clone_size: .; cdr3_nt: TGCGCCAGCAGCGCAGGGGTAGGAAGTGGCTACACCTTC; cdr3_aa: CASSAGVGSGYTF
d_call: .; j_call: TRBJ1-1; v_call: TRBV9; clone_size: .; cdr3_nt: TGTGCCAGCAGCGTAGAACATAGGGGTTCTGAAGCTTTCTTT; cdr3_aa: CASSVEHRGSEAFF
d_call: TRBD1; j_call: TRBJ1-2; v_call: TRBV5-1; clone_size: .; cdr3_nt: TGCGCCAGCAGCTTGGCAGGGGGCTATGGCTACACCTTC; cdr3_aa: CASSLAGGYGYTF
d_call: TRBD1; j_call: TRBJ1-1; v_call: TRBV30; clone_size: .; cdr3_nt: TGTGCCTGGAGTGAAACAGGGGTCATGAAAGCTTTCTTT; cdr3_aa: CAWSETGVMKAFF
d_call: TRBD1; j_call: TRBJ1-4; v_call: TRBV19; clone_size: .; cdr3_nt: TGTGCCAGTAGTATCACAGGGGCGAGGGCTAATGAAAAACTGTTTTTT; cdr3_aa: CASSITGARANEKLFF
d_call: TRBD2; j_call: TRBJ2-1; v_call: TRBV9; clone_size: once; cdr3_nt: TGTGCCAGCAGCGTGACTAGCGGGCCCTCCTACAATGAGCAGTTCTTC; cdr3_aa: CASSVTSGPSYNEQFF
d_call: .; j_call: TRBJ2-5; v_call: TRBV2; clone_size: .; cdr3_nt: TGTGCCAGCGTTAGTGTAAGGGGTGTCCAAGAGACCCAGTACTTC; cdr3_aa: CASVSVRGVQETQYF
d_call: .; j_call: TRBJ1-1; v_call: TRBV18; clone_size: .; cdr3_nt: TGTGCCAGCGGGGAGGGACAGAACACTGAAGCTTTCTTT; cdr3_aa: CASGEGQNTEAFF
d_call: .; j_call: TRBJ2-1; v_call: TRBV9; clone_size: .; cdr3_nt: TGTGCCTGCTCCCGCCGGGAGTTCTTAAGCTCCTACAATGAGCAGTTCTTC; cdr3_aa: CACSRREFLSSYNEQFF
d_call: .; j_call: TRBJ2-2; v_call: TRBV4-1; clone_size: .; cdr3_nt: TGCGCCAGCAGCCAAGATGCCCAGGTTTACGGGGAGCTGTTTTTT; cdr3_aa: CASSQDAQVYGELFF
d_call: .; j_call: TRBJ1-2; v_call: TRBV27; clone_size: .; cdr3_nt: TGTGCCAGCAGTTTCACAGGGTTGTTGGGTGGCTACACCTTC; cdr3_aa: CASSFTGLLGGYTF
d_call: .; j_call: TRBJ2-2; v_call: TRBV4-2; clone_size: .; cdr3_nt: TGTGCCAGCAGCCAAGATCAGGCAGGGTGGGTGTACACCGGGGAGCTGTTTTTT; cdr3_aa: CASSQDQAGWVYTGELFF
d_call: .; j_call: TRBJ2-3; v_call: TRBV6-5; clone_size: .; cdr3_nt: TGTGCCAGCAGGGAGATCACAGATACGCAGTATTTT; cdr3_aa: CASREITDTQYF
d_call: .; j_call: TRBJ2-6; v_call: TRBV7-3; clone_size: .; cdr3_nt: TGTGCCAGCAGCCCCCATGCAGGGACTGGGGCCAACGTCCTGACTTTC; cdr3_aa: CASSPHAGTGANVLTF
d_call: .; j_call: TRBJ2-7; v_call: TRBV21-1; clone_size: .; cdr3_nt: TGTGCCAGCAGCAAAGCAAGGGACAGAGCCTACGAGCAGTACTTC; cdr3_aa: CASSKARDRAYEQYF
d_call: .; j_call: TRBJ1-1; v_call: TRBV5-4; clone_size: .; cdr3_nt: TGTGCCAGCAGCTTGCCAGGGTTTTCCACTGAAGCTTTCTTT; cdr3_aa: CASSLPGFSTEAFF
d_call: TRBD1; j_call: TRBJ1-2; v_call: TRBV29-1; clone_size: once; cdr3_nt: TGCAGCGTGGAAACAGGGGGCTTAGGCTACACCTTC; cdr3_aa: CSVETGGLGYTF
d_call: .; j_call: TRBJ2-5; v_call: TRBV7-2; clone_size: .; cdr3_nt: TGTGCCAGCAGCTTAGATAGTGGAGAGACCCAGTACTTC; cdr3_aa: CASSLDSGETQYF
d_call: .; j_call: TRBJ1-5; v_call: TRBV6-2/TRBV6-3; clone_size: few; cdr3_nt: TGTGCCAGCAGTTACTCGAATGAGGTTGAGCCCCAGCATTTT; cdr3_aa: CASSYSNEVEPQHF
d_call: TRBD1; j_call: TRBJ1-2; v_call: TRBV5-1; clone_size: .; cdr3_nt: TGCGCCAGCAGCTGGAACCGGGACAGCGGTTATGGCTACACCTTC; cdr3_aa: CASSWNRDSGYGYTF
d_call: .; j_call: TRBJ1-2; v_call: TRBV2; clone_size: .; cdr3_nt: TGTGCCAGCAGTGTGGGGCAGGGATCTGGCTACACCTTC; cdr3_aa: CASSVGQGSGYTF
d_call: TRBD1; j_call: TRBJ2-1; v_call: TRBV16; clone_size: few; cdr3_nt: TGTGCCAGCAGCCAACAGGGGGCGCTTAATGAGCAGTTCTTC; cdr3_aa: CASSQQGALNEQFF
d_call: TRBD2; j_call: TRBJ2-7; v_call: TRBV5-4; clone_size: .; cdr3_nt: TGTGCCAGCAGCCCACGGGGGGGGGCTAGCTCCTACGAGCAGTACTTC; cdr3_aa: CASSPRGGASSYEQYF
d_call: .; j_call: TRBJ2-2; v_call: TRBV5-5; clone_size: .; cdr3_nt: TGTGCCAGCAGCTTGAGTGGAGACACCGGGGAGCTGTTTTTT; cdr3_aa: CASSLSGDTGELFF
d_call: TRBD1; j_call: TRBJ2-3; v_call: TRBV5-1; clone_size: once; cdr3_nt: TGCGCCAGCAGGTCGGACAGGGCAGGAGTAGATACGCAGTATTTT; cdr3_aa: CASRSDRAGVDTQYF
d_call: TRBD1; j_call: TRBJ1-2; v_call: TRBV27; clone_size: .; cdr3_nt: TGTGCCAGCAGACTACAGGGGTTTAGCTATGGCTACACCTTC; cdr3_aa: CASRLQGFSYGYTF
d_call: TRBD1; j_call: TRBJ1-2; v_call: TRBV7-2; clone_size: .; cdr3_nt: TGTGCCAGCAGCTTTCCAGGACCGGGACAGCTTAACTATGGCTACACCTTC; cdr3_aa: CASSFPGPGQLNYGYTF
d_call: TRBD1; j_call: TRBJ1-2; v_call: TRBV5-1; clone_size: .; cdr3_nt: TGCGCCAGCAGCCCCAGGACAGGGTGGTACGGCTACACCTTC; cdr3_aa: CASSPRTGWYGYTF
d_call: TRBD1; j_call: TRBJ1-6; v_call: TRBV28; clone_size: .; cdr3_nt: TGTGCCAGCAGAGCCCCGGGACAGGGGAACTCACCCCTCCACTTT; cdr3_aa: CASRAPGQGNSPLHF
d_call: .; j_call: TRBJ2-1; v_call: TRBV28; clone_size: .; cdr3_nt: TGTGCCAGCAGTCCGCCGAACCGGGTCTACAATGAGCAGTTCTTC; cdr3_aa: CASSPPNRVYNEQFF
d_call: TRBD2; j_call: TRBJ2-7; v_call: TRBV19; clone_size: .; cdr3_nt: TGTGCCAGTAGTCTTAGCGGGAGGGCCAAGTACGAGCAGTACTTC; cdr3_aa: CASSLSGRAKYEQYF
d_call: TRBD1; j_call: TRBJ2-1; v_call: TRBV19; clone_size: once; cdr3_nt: TGTGCCAGTAGTATGCCACAGGGGGCTTGGAATGAGCAGTTCTTC; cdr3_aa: CASSMPQGAWNEQFF
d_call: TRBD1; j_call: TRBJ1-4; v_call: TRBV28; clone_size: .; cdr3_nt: TGTGCCAGCAGTTCGACAGGGACTAATGAAAAACTGTTTTTT; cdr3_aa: CASSSTGTNEKLFF
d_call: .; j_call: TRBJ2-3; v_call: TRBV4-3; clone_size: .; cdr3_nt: TGCGCCAGCAGCTCACAGGGGGGGTGGGATACGCAGTATTTT; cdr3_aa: CASSSQGGWDTQYF
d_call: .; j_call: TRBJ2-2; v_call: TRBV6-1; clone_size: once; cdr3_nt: TGTGCCAGCAGTGAAGTCGGGGGGCGAGGAACCGGGGAGCTGTTTTTT; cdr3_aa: CASSEVGGRGTGELFF
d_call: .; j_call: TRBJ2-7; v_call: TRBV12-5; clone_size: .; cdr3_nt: TGTGCTAGTGGTTTGTCTGGCGGACGGGGGAGCTCCTACGAGCAGTACTTC; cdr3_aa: CASGLSGGRGSSYEQYF
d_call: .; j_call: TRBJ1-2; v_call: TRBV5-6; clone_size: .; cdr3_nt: TGTGCCAGCAGCACCTTGGACAGCAGAGGAACCTATGGCTACACCTTC; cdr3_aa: CASSTLDSRGTYGYTF